Sequencing of this T cell receptor (beta chain) was carried out in a study of cytomegalovirus exposure and HLA in healthy donors. Study outcomes and limitations: Later analysis revealed greater clonal expansion in HLA-associated TCR beta chains than in equally common others. In vitro confirmation showed a few CMV-associated chains to be CMV antigen specific.

From germline, CDR1 is SGHNT and CDR2 YYREEE (reference sequence). There are 15 residues in the CDR3. With 60 Vbeta and 13 Jbeta primers, the PCR was carried out. Some clones are missing from TCRdb's copy, which holds only in-frame ones; the method was immunoSEQ multiplex PCR. Here the sample spans approximately 210,000 clones, more than 75% being singletons. This clone was picked up a small number of times. The antigen is undetermined. The TCR comes from a woman between 18 and 29 years old in good health and CMV-seronegative. Sequences were obtained from PBMCs. V usage is TRBV5-4 and J usage is TRBJ2-5; D is perhaps TRBD1 (6 bases). Near its end, the DNA agrees better with TRBJ2-7, so the J call may be wrong. CDR3 region: CASSLSWGQSYEQYF. Here the CDR3 DNA reads TGTGCCAGCAGCTTGAGTTGGGGGCAGTCCTACGAGCAGTACTTC.